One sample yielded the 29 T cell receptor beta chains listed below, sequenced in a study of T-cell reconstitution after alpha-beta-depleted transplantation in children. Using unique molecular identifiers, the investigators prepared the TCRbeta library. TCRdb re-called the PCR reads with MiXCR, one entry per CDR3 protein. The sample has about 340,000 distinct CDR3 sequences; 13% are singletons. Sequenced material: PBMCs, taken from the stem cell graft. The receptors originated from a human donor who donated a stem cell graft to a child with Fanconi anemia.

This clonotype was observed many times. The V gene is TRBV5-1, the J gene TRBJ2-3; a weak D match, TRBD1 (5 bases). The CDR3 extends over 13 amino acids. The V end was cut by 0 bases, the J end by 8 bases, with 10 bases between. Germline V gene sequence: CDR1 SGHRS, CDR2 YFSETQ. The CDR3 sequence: CASSLEQARTQYF. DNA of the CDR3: TGCGCCAGCAGCTTGGAACAGGCACGTACGCAGTATTTT.

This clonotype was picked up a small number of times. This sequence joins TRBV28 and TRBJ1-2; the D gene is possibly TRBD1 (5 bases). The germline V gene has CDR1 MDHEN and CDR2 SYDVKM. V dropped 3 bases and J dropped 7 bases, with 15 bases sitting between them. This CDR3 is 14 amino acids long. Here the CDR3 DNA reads TGTGCCAGCAGTTTGAGCAGGGACGGCTCTGGCTACACCTTC. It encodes CASSLSRDGSGYTF.

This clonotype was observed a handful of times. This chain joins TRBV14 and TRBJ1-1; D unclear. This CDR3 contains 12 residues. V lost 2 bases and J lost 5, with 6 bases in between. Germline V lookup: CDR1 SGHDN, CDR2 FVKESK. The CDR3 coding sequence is TGTGCCAGCAGCCAAAGGGTGACTGAAGCTTTCTTT. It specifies CASSQRVTEAFF.

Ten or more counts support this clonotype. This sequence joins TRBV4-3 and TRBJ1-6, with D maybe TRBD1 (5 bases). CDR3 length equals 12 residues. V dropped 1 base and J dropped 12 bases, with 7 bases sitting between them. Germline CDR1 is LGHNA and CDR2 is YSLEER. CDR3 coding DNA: TGCGCCAGCAGCCAAGTGAGGGGACCCCTCCACTTT. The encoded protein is CASSQVRGPLHF.

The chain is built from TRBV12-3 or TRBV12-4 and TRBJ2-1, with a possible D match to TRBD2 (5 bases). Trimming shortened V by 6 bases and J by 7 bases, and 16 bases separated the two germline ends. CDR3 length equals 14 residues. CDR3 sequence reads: CASSHWTGGNEQFF. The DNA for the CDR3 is TGTGCCAGCAGCCATTGGACTGGTGGGAATGAGCAGTTCTTC.

The CDR3 DNA follows: TGTGCCAGCAGCTTAAACGGAGGTAGCGGTACCGGGGAGCTGTTTTTT. It translates to CASSLNGGSGTGELFF. The V and J genes are TRBV7-2 and TRBJ2-2; D possibly corresponds to TRBD2 (6 bases). V was cut by 2 bases and J by 5 bases, with 15 bases left in between. In germline, CDR1 is SGHTA, CDR2 FQGNSA. This CDR3 spans 16 amino acids.

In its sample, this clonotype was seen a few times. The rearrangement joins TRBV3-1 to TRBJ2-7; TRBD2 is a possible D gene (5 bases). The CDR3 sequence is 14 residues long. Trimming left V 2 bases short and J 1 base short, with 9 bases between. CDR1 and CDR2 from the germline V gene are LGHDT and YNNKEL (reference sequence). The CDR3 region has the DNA TGTGCCAGCAGCCAACTCCGAGGGTCCTACGAGCAGTACTTC. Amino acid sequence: CASSQLRGSYEQYF.

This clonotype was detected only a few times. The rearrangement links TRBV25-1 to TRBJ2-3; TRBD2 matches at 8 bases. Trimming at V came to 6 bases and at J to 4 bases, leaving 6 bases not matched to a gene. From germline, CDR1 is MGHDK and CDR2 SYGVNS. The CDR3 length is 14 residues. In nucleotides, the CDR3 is TGTGCCAGCAGCCGGGGGGGCGGTGCAGATACGCAGTATTTT. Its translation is CASSRGGGADTQYF.

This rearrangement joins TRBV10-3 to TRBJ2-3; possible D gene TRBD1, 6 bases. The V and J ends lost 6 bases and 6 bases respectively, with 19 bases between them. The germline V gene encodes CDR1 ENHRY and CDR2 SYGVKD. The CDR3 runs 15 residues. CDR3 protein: CAIRDRDIGFDTQYF. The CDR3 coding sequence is TGTGCCATCAGGGACCGGGACATAGGTTTTGATACGCAGTATTTT.

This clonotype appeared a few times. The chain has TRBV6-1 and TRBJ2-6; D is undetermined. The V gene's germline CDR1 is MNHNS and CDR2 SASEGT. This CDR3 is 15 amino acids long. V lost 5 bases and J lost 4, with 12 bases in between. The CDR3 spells CASSQMGVGANVLTF. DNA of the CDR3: TGTGCCAGCAGTCAAATGGGCGTCGGGGCCAACGTCCTGACTTTC.

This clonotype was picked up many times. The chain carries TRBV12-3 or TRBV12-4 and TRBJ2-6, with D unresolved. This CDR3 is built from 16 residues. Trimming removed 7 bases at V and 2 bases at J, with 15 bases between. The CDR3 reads CASNEGNWAGANVLTF. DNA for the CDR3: TGTGCCAGCAACGAAGGGAATTGGGCTGGGGCCAACGTCCTGACTTTC.

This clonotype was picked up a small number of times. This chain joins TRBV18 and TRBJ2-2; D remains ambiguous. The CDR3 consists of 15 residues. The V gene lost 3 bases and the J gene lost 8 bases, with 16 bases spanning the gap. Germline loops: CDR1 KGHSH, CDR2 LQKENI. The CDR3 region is CASSPPSPRSGELFF. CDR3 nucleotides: TGTGCCAGCTCACCTCCGAGCCCTCGGTCTGGGGAGCTGTTTTTT.

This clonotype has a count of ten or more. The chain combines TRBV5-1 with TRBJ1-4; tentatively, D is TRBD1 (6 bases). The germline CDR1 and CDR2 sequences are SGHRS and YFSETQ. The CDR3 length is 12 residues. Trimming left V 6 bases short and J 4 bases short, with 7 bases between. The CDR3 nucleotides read TGCGCCAGCACGGACAGTAATGAAAAACTGTTTTTT. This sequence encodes CASTDSNEKLFF.

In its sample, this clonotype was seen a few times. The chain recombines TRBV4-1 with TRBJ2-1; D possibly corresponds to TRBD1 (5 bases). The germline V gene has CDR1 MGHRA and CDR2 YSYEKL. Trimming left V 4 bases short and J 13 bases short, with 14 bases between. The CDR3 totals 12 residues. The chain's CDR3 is CASSPSTELQFF. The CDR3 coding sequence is TGCGCCAGCAGCCCGTCGACAGAATTACAGTTCTTC.

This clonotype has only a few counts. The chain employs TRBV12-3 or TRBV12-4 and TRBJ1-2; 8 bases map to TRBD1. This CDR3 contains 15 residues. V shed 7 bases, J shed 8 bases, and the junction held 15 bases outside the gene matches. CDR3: CASKAPGQGLSGYTF. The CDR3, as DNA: TGTGCCAGCAAAGCTCCCGGACAGGGTCTATCGGGCTACACCTTC.

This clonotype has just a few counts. Here the CDR3 reads CASSRQPSNQPQHF. As DNA, the CDR3 is TGTGCCAGTAGTCGGCAGCCAAGCAATCAGCCCCAGCATTTT. The chain employs TRBV19 and TRBJ1-5; D unclear. Germline loops: CDR1 LNHDA, CDR2 SQIVND (reference sequence). V lost 5 bases to trimming and J lost 1 base, with 9 bases between them. The CDR3 covers 14 residues.

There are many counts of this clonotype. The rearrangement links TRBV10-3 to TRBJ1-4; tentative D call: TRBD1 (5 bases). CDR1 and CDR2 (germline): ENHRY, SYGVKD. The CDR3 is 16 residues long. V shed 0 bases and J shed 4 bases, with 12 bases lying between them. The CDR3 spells CAISESIGAHNEKLFF. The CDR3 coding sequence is TGTGCCATCAGTGAGTCGATCGGGGCGCATAATGAAAAACTGTTTTTT.

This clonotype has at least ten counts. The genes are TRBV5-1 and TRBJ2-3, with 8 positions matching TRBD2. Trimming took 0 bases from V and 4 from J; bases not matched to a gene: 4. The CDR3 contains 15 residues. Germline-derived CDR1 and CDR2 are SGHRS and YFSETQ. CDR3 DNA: TGCGCCAGCAGCTTGGGTGCGGGGGGTGCAGATACGCAGTATTTT. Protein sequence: CASSLGAGGADTQYF.

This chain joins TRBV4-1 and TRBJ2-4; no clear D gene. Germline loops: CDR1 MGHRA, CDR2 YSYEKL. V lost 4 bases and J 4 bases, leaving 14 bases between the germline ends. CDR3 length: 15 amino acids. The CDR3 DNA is TGCGCCAGCAGCCGAAGTCCGGGTCCGAAAAACATTCAGTACTTC. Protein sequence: CASSRSPGPKNIQYF.

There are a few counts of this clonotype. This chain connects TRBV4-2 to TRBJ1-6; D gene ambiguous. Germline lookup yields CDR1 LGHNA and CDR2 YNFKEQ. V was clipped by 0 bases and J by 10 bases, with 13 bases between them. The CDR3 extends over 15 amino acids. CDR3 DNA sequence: TGTGCCAGCAGCCAAGATCCGAAGGGCCGATCACCCCTCCACTTT. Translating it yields CASSQDPKGRSPLHF.

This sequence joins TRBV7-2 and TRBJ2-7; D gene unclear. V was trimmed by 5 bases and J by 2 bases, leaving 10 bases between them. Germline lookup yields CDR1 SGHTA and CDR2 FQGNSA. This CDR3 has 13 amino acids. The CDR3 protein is CASSLLNTYEQYF. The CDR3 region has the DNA TGTGCCAGCAGCCTACTAAATACCTACGAGCAGTACTTC.

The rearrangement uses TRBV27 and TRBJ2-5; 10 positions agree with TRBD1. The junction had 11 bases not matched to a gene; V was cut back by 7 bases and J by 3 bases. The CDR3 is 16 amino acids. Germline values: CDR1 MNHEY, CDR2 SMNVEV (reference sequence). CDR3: CASKRIRDRGKETQYF. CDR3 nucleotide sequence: TGTGCCAGCAAGAGAATCCGGGACAGGGGAAAAGAGACCCAGTACTTC.

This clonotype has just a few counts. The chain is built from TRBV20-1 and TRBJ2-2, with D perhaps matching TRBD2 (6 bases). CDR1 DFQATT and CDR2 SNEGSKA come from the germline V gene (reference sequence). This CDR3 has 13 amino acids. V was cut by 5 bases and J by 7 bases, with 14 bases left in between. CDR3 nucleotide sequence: TGCAGTGCTCGCGGTGGCGGGGTCGGGGAGCTGTTTTTT. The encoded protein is CSARGGGVGELFF.

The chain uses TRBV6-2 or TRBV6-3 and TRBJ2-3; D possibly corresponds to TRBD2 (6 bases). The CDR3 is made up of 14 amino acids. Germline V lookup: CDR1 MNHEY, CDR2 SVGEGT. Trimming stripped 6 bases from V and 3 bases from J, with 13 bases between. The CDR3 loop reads CASRELGGTDTQYF. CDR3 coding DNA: TGTGCCAGCAGAGAACTCGGGGGAACAGATACGCAGTATTTT.

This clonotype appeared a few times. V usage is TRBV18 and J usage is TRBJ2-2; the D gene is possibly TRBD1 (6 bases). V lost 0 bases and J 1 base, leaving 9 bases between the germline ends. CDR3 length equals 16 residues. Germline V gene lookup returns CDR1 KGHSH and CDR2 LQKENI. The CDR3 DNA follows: TGTGCCAGCTCACCACCCCAGGGGAGGAACACCGGGGAGCTGTTTTTT. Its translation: CASSPPQGRNTGELFF.

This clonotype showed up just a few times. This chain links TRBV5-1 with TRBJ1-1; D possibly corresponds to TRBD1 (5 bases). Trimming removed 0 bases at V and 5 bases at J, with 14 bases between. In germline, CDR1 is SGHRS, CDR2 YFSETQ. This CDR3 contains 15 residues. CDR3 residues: CASSLDVGPATEAFF. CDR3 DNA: TGCGCCAGCAGCTTGGATGTGGGGCCCGCGACTGAAGCTTTCTTT.

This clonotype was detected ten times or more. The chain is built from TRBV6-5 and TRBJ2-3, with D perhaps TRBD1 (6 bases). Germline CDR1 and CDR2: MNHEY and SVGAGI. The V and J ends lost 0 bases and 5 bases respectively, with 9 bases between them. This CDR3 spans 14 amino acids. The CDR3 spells CASSYSIGGDTQYF. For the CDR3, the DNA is TGTGCCAGCAGTTACTCGATAGGGGGAGATACGCAGTATTTT.

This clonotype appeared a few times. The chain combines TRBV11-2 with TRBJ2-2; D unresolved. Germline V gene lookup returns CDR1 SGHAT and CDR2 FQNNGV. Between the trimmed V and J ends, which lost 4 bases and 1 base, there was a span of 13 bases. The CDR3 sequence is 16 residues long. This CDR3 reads CASSSMTNLNTGELFF. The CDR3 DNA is TGTGCCAGCAGCTCGATGACAAACCTGAACACCGGGGAGCTGTTTTTT. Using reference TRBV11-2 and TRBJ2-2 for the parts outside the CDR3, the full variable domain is EAGVAQSPRYKIIEKRQSVAFWCNPISGHATLYWYQQILGQGPKLLIQFQNNGVVDDSQLPKDRFSAERLKGVDSTLKIQPAKLEDSAVYLCASSSMTNLNTGELFFGEGSRLTVL.

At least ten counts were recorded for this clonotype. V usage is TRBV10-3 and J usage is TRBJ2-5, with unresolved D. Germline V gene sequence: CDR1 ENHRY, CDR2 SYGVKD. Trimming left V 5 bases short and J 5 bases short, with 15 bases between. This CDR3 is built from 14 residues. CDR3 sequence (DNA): TGTGCCATCAGTCCTGATTTGCTTGCGGAGACCCAGTACTTC. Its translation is CAISPDLLAETQYF.